This T cell receptor beta chain was sequenced in a study of control samples from healthy donors and cancer patients. Germline lookup yields CDR1 SNHLY and CDR2 FYNNEI. Trimming at V came to 0 bases and at J to 6 bases, leaving 3 bases not matched to a gene. There are 14 residues in the CDR3. This table comes from immunoSEQ multiplex PCR, and its TCRdb copy is limited to in-frame clones, with some not included. The sample carries roughly 200,000 clones, approximately 95% recorded once. The origin of this receptor is a man aged 18 to 35 in good health. The chain links TRBV2 to TRBJ2-3; 7 bases agree with TRBD2. Material for sequencing was blood. CDR3 region: CASSEAPGGDTQYF. The CDR3 coding sequence is TGTGCCAGCAGTGAAGCGCCGGGGGGTGATACGCAGTATTTT. The entire variable domain, with the rest obtained from reference TRBV2 and TRBJ2-3, is as follows: EPEVTQTPSHQVTQMGQEVILRCVPISNHLYFYWYRQILGQKVEFLVSFYNNEISEKSEIFDDQFSVERPDGSNFTLKIRSTKLEDSAMYFCASSEAPGGDTQYFGPGTRLTVL.